This T cell receptor (beta chain) was captured by sequencing in a study of blood T cell repertoires in COVID-19 (dated by TCRdb to about 2020). About the study as a whole: The collaborator samples originated in the United States, Italy and Spain and spanned the acute and convalescent phases of COVID-19. The material from the prospective study consisted of cDNA or gDNA derived from T cells, B-cell-depleted T cells, or PBMCs. The dataset comprised deeply sampled blood TCRbeta repertoires from subjects exposed to, actively infected with, or recovered from COVID-19. A freely available public database, intended as a resource for researchers studying the immune response to SARS-CoV-2, is where the repertoires were released. The samples were drawn from two sources: the first 160 participants of the ongoing ImmuneRACE study, and 1,000 to 1,500 subjects contributed by 6 global collaborators. Sample metadata almost always included a de-identified subject ID, COVID-19 status, age in years and sex. Where HLA class I and class II types were available, the types were taken from metadata supplied by the sample provider, not from assay-based typing. Findings and caveats that apply to the study as a whole: The amount of clinical and demographic metadata varied by source and participant and was provided uncurated.

Points on this clone: Its antigen has not been determined. Base qualities are not at hand, and no much larger clone is one base apart.

V loses 5 bases at its end and J loses 7 bases; junction bases beyond the gene matches: 7. The CDR3, cysteine through phenylalanine, is 15 amino acids long. Only the CDR3 DNA stays, 45 bases, in frame from base 1. CDR1 MDHEN and CDR2 SYDVKM are derived from the germline V gene. One collaborating source in Seattle enrolled patients while the patients were actively infected and followed the patients over time throughout the course of disease. Whole blood was collected in K2EDTA tubes by collaborating institutions according to the institutions' own protocols. For TCRbeta analysis, collaborator samples were shipped as frozen whole blood, as isolated PBMCs, or as DNA extracted from either sample type. TCRbeta CDR3 regions were amplified from genomic DNA by means of the immunoSEQ Assay, a bias-controlled multiplex PCR. The source study handled its data this way. The number of nucleated cells in each sample was estimated by amplification of reference gene primers within the assay. To quantify the absolute abundance of each unique TCRbeta CDR3 rearrangement, sequence reads were collapsed and filtered. For each sample, productive Simpson clonality was calculated as the square root of Simpson's diversity index across productive rearrangements. Held by TCRdb, this immuneACCESS table contains in-frame sequences only and omits some clones. Under half of the omission traces to an unresolved V gene where checked; the cause of the rest is unknown. V, J and clone size are those of that table, while D and trimming were read from the DNA. The sample includes about 160,000 clones, with approximately 92% observed a single time. The top ten clones comprise roughly 12% of the sample.

The sequence derives from a man between 18 and 29 years old with COVID-19, enrolled during active disease. Sequencing input: peripheral blood. The sequence joins TRBV28 to TRBJ2-1; 11 middle bases align to TRBD1. The CDR3 in this case is CASSLSDRGRNEQFF. The sequence in DNA is TGTGCCAGCAGTCTCTCGGACAGGGGGCGGAATGAGCAGTTCTTC.